The T cell receptor (beta chain) described here comes from a study of graft-versus-host responses after intestinal transplantation. Sequencing used immunoSEQ multiplex PCR; TCRdb keeps in-frame clones, though not all of them. The sample holds under 30,000 clones, approximately 93% seen once. Trimming shortened V by 3 bases and J by 4 bases, and 15 bases separated the two germline ends. The CDR3 is made up of 15 amino acids. CDR1 MNHEY and CDR2 SMNVEV come from the germline V gene (reference sequence). This TCR was recovered from a human patient who received an intestinal transplant, so some T cells may come from the graft donor. This sequence joins TRBV27 and TRBJ1-1; perhaps TRBD1 as D (6 bases). The input for sequencing was PBMCs, taken 18 days after transplant. The CDR3 nucleotides read TGTGCCAGCAGTTTTACGGGACATTCGGGCACTGAAGCTTTCTTT. This codes for CASSFTGHSGTEAFF.